Following are 31 T cell receptor beta chains from one sample sequenced in a study of response to subunit inactivated influenza vaccine. One entry per CDR3 protein results from TCRdb running MiXCR on the RT-PCR reads. The sample has hundreds of thousands of distinct CDR3 sequences, under 20% seen once. This specimen consisted of PBMCs from blood, obtained more than 4 days after vaccination. These receptors were collected from a man aged 50 or older who received an inactivated influenza vaccine.

The J gene is TRBJ2-1, the V gene TRBV9, with 9 bases aligning to TRBD1. V was clipped by 0 bases and J by 7 bases; unmatched bases: 11. There are 17 residues in the CDR3. Germline CDR1 SGDLS, CDR2 YYNGEE. The CDR3 sequence: CASSVATVTGGPNEQFF. The CDR3 DNA reads TGTGCCAGCAGCGTAGCTACCGTGACAGGGGGGCCTAATGAGCAGTTCTTC.

The rearrangement uses TRBV7-9 and TRBJ1-2, with TRBD1 matching over 10 bases. The CDR3 runs to 15 residues. Trimming removed 5 bases from V and 5 bases from J; junction bases left unmatched: 8. The germline V gene encodes CDR1 SEHNR and CDR2 FQNEAQ (reference sequence). The CDR3 sequence: CASSTETGGFYGYTF. Here the CDR3 DNA reads TGTGCCAGCAGCACCGAGACAGGGGGCTTTTATGGCTACACCTTC.

The genes are TRBV29-1 and TRBJ2-7; D is undetermined. The CDR3 consists of 15 residues. With 3 bases removed from V and 3 bases from J, the gap between germline ends came to 18 bases. Per the germline V gene, CDR1 is SQVTM and CDR2 is ANQGSEA. The CDR3 DNA is TGCAGCGTTGAGGCGGACGGTGAAGAAAACTACGAGCAGTACTTC. Amino acids: CSVEADGEENYEQYF.

This chain uses TRBV7-9 with TRBJ1-1, with no clear D. The CDR3 is made up of 13 amino acids. Germline lookup yields CDR1 SEHNR and CDR2 FQNEAQ (reference sequence). V was shortened by 5 bases and J by 1 base, with 8 bases between the two germline ends. The CDR3 region has the DNA TGTGCCAGCAGCGACGGGTGGAACACTGAAGCTTTCTTT. Protein product: CASSDGWNTEAFF. The full variable domain, completed using reference TRBV7-9 and TRBJ1-1, is DTGVSQNPRHKITKRGQNVTFRCDPISEHNRLYWYRQTLGQGPEFLTYFQNEAQLEKSRLLSDRFSAERPKGSFSTLEIQRTEQGDSAMYLCASSDGWNTEAFFGQGTRLTVV.

This clonotype has more than one count but fewer than ten. This chain connects TRBV27 to TRBJ2-3, with D hard to call. The V gene's germline CDR1 is MNHEY and CDR2 SMNVEV (reference sequence). Trimming took 0 bases from V and 1 from J, leaving 5 bases between them. The length of the CDR3 is 14 residues. Here the CDR3 reads CASSLSYGTDTQYF. DNA of the CDR3: TGTGCCAGCAGTTTATCGTACGGCACAGATACGCAGTATTTT.

The sample holds a few counts of this clonotype. The rearrangement joins TRBV29-1 to TRBJ2-3; D remains ambiguous. This CDR3 spans 11 amino acids. Germline loops: CDR1 SQVTM, CDR2 ANQGSEA. Trimming removed 7 bases from V and 5 bases from J, with 10 bases in between. This chain's CDR3 is CSAGREDTQYF. CDR3 nucleotide sequence: TGCAGCGCCGGAAGGGAAGATACGCAGTATTTT.

This clonotype has more than one count but fewer than ten. The rearrangement links TRBV5-4 to TRBJ1-4; TRBD1 might be the D (5 bases). CDR3 length: 16 residues. V was clipped by 3 bases and J by 5 bases, with 17 bases between them. The germline gives CDR1 SGHNT, CDR2 YYREEE (reference sequence). The CDR3 DNA sequence: TGTGCCAGCAGCTCGAGAGGGGCCGGGGGAAATGAAAAACTGTTTTTT. Translating it yields CASSSRGAGGNEKLFF. Full variable domain (remainder filled in from reference TRBV5-4 and TRBJ1-4): ETGVTQSPTHLIKTRGQQVTLRCSSQSGHNTVSWYQQALGQGPQFIFQYYREEENGRGNFPPRFSGLQFPNYSSELNVNALELDDSALYLCASSSRGAGGNEKLFFGSGTQLSVL.

This clonotype was seen a handful of times. The V and J genes are TRBV6-6 and TRBJ1-2; perhaps TRBD1 as D (5 bases). CDR1 and CDR2 (germline): MNHNY, SVGAGI (reference sequence). V was shortened by 5 bases and J by 7 bases, with 14 bases between the two germline ends. The CDR3 contains 13 residues. This CDR3 reads CASSLTGISGYTF. The CDR3 nucleotides read TGTGCCAGCAGTCTTACAGGAATCTCTGGCTACACCTTC.

This clonotype showed up just a few times. The chain combines TRBV29-1 with TRBJ2-3, with 14 bases lining up with TRBD2. V dropped 6 bases and J dropped 9; count of bases not matched to a gene: 8. CDR1 SQVTM and CDR2 ANQGSEA come from the germline V gene. The CDR3 runs 14 residues. The CDR3 sequence is CSVLTSGGAGTQYF. Written as DNA, the CDR3 is TGCAGCGTCCTGACTAGCGGGGGGGCGGGGACGCAGTATTTT.

The J gene is TRBJ2-1, the V gene TRBV20-1; TRBD2 matches at 9 bases. This CDR3 is built from 15 residues. Losses at the gene ends were 4 bases for V and 5 bases for J; bases not matched to a gene: 9. Germline V gene lookup returns CDR1 DFQATT and CDR2 SNEGSKA (reference sequence). CDR3 nucleotides: TGCAGTGCTATAGACAGCGGGGGGATCCACAATGAGCAGTTCTTC. The encoded protein is CSAIDSGGIHNEQFF.

This chain joins TRBV7-2 and TRBJ1-2, with 9 positions matching TRBD1. This CDR3 is 13 amino acids long. The V segment lost 5 bases and the J segment 7 bases; nucleotides outside the gene matches: 5. Germline loops: CDR1 SGHTA, CDR2 FQGNSA. The CDR3 region has the DNA TGTGCCAGCAGCCCCGGGACAGGGATTGGCTACACCTTC. Its protein is CASSPGTGIGYTF.

The gene calls are TRBV3-1 and TRBJ2-7; no firm D call. This CDR3 spans 13 amino acids. Germline V gives CDR1 LGHDT, CDR2 YNNKEL (reference sequence). Trimming pared 3 bases from V and 0 bases from J, leaving 6 bases between. DNA of the CDR3: TGTGCCAGCAGCCATGACGGCTCCTACGAGCAGTACTTC. Amino acids: CASSHDGSYEQYF.

This clonotype was detected many times. The J gene is TRBJ2-1, the V gene TRBV18, with D possibly being TRBD1 (5 bases). Trimming shortened V by 2 bases and J by 6 bases, and 11 bases separated the two germline ends. Germline lookup yields CDR1 KGHSH and CDR2 LQKENI. The CDR3 is 14 amino acids. CDR3 sequence (DNA): TGTGCCAGCTCACCAAAACACAGGAGCAATGAGCAGTTCTTC. This encodes CASSPKHRSNEQFF.

The V call is TRBV5-6, the J call TRBJ1-4; D unclear. CDR3 length: 14 residues. Germline V gene data show CDR1 as SGHDT and CDR2 as YYEEEE. The ends were cut back, 0 bases at V and 10 bases at J, with 13 bases in the middle. CDR3: CASSLDGHQVKLFF. In DNA form, the CDR3 reads TGTGCCAGCAGCTTGGATGGCCACCAAGTAAAACTGTTTTTT. The full variable domain, with the rest looked up from reference TRBV5-6 and TRBJ1-4, is DAGVTQSPTHLIKTRGQQVTLRCSPKSGHDTVSWYQQALGQGPQFIFQYYEEEERQRGNFPDRFSGHQFPNYSSELNVNALLLGDSALYLCASSLDGHQVKLFFGSGTQLSVL.

This chain uses TRBV25-1 with TRBJ2-2, with 7 bases matching TRBD1. The CDR3 sequence is 18 residues long. With 2 bases clipped from V and 4 bases from J, the junction kept 13 bases outside the gene matches. Germline V gene sequence: CDR1 MGHDK, CDR2 SYGVNS. For the CDR3, the DNA is TGTGCCAGCAGTGAAAGGCATGGTGCAGGGGGTATCACCGGGGAGCTGTTTTTT. Translated: CASSERHGAGGITGELFF. Full variable domain (remainder filled in from reference TRBV25-1 and TRBJ2-2): EADIYQTPRYLVIGTGKKITLECSQTMGHDKMYWYQQDPGMELHLIHYSYGVNSTEKGDLSSESTVSRIRTEHFPLTLESARPSHTSQYLCASSERHGAGGITGELFFGEGSRLTVL.

The chain employs TRBV5-1 and TRBJ2-1; 10 bases are shared with TRBD2. CDR1 is SGHRS and CDR2 is YFSETQ in the germline V gene. The CDR3 totals 17 residues. Trimming removed 3 bases from V and 3 bases from J; junction bases left unmatched: 9. The CDR3 DNA reads TGCGCCAGCAGCTGGGGAGAAGCGGGAGGGAGCTACAATGAGCAGTTCTTC. This sequence encodes CASSWGEAGGSYNEQFF.

This sequence joins TRBV20-1 and TRBJ2-3, with 11 bases fitting TRBD2. Germline CDR1 and CDR2: DFQATT and SNEGSKA (reference sequence). The V segment lost 4 bases and the J segment 0 bases; nucleotides outside the gene matches: 6. The CDR3 is 16 residues long. The CDR3 sequence is CSANRLAGHSTDTQYF. In nucleotides, the CDR3 is TGCAGTGCTAACCGACTAGCGGGGCATAGCACAGATACGCAGTATTTT.

The table lists this clonotype with a few counts. The V call is TRBV20-1, the J call TRBJ2-2; D possibly corresponds to TRBD2 (5 bases). V was clipped by 3 bases and J by 1 base, with 9 bases between them. This CDR3 comprises 14 residues. Germline V gives CDR1 DFQATT, CDR2 SNEGSKA (reference sequence). CDR3 in amino acids: CSASGELNTGELFF. The DNA of the CDR3 is TGCAGTGCTAGCGGGGAATTGAACACCGGGGAGCTGTTTTTT.

This clonotype was seen ten or more times. Here the CDR3 DNA reads TGTGCCAGCATGAGCCTGAGCTCTGGAAACACCATATATTTT. Protein sequence: CASMSLSSGNTIYF. The chain employs TRBV6-1 and TRBJ1-3; D gene uncertain. V lost 7 bases and J 0 bases, leaving 10 bases between the germline ends. The CDR3 runs 14 residues. Per germline, CDR1 MNHNS and CDR2 SASEGT.

The sample holds many counts of this clonotype. The V gene is TRBV12-3 or TRBV12-4, the J gene TRBJ1-1; 8 bases fit TRBD1. J lost 4 bases, V lost 3 bases, and 4 bases had no gene match. CDR3 length: 14 amino acids. The CDR3 sequence: CASSFTGGGTEAFF. For the CDR3, the DNA is TGTGCCAGCAGTTTTACAGGGGGAGGCACTGAAGCTTTCTTT.

This clonotype has just one count. This chain connects TRBV20-1 to TRBJ1-6; a weak D match, TRBD1 (5 bases). This CDR3 has 13 residues. The V end lost 4 bases, the J end lost 4 bases, and 8 bases lay between the germline ends. Germline CDR1 and CDR2: DFQATT and SNEGSKA (reference sequence). The CDR3 DNA reads as TGCAGTGCTACATGGGGGTATAATTCACCCCTCCACTTT. Translation: CSATWGYNSPLHF.

The chain is built from TRBV11-3 and TRBJ2-1, with unresolved D. The V end lost 5 bases, the J end lost 0 bases, and 17 bases lay between the germline ends. The CDR3 has 17 residues. The germline gives CDR1 SGHNT, CDR2 YENEEA. The DNA of the CDR3 is TGTGCCAGCAGCCCCCGTTCGGGTCTGAGCTCCTACAATGAGCAGTTCTTC. It specifies CASSPRSGLSSYNEQFF. The full variable domain, rest sourced from reference TRBV11-3 and TRBJ2-1, is EAGVVQSPRYKIIEKKQPVAFWCNPISGHNTLYWYLQNLGQGPELLIRYENEEAVDDSQLPKDRFSAERLKGVDSTLKIQPAELGDSAVYLCASSPRSGLSSYNEQFFGPGTRLTVL.

The table lists this clonotype with a few counts. The rearrangement links TRBV20-1 to TRBJ2-2; no clear D. The CDR3 contains 14 residues. Germline values: CDR1 DFQATT, CDR2 SNEGSKA (reference sequence). V lost 0 bases, J lost 1 base, and 6 bases lay in between. The CDR3 loop reads CSARDWVNTGELFF. The CDR3 nucleotides read TGCAGTGCTAGAGATTGGGTGAACACCGGGGAGCTGTTTTTT.

This clonotype was counted between two and nine times. The chain employs TRBV7-9 and TRBJ1-1; D gene unclear. The germline V gene encodes CDR1 SEHNR and CDR2 FQNEAQ (reference sequence). V was trimmed by 1 base and J by 3 bases, leaving 18 bases between them. There are 17 residues in the CDR3. Here the CDR3 reads CASSLVWEKGSDTEAFF. The CDR3 nucleotides read TGTGCCAGCAGCTTAGTATGGGAGAAAGGATCGGACACTGAAGCTTTCTTT.

There are a few counts of this clonotype. This chain joins TRBV20-1 and TRBJ2-1, with 11 bases aligning to TRBD2. The CDR3 spans 14 residues. V lost 6 bases and J lost 4; bases outside the gene matches: 5. Germline CDR1 is DFQATT and CDR2 is SNEGSKA (reference sequence). CDR3 sequence (DNA): TGCAGTGCCCCAACTAGCGGGGGTTACAATGAGCAGTTCTTC. Encoded protein: CSAPTSGGYNEQFF.

This clonotype was found a few times. The V call is TRBV20-1, the J call TRBJ2-1; TRBD2 matches 9 bases. The germline CDR1 and CDR2 sequences are DFQATT and SNEGSKA (reference sequence). J lost 9 bases, V lost 6 bases, and 15 bases had no gene match. The CDR3 contains 15 residues. The CDR3 coding sequence is TGCAGTGCCCTCTCCCGCGGGAGGGCCAATACTGAGCAGTTCTTC. It translates to CSALSRGRANTEQFF.

The rearrangement uses TRBV20-1 and TRBJ1-1, with D perhaps matching TRBD1 (5 bases). The CDR3 contains 14 residues. Germline values: CDR1 DFQATT, CDR2 SNEGSKA (reference sequence). V lost 5 bases, J lost 1 base, and 14 bases lay in between. The CDR3 nucleotides are TGCAGTGCTGAACCGGGACGGGAGAACACTGAAGCTTTCTTT. Amino acids: CSAEPGRENTEAFF.

The V call is TRBV20-1, the J call TRBJ2-3; TRBD1 agrees at 12 bases. This CDR3 has 17 residues. V lost 6 bases, J lost 4 bases, and 14 bases stayed unmatched. Per the germline V gene, CDR1 is DFQATT and CDR2 is SNEGSKA (reference sequence). CDR3 DNA sequence: TGCAGTGCAGCAGGGGGGGACAGGGGGCGAATTGCAGATACGCAGTATTTT. Translation: CSAAGGDRGRIADTQYF.

This clonotype has just a few counts. The V call is TRBV12-3 or TRBV12-4, the J call TRBJ1-2; the D is unclear. The length of the CDR3 is 13 residues. Trimming removed 6 bases at V and 8 bases at J, with 16 bases between. CDR3 protein: CASSPPEASGYTF. CDR3 nucleotide sequence: TGTGCCAGCAGCCCACCGGAAGCCTCGGGCTACACCTTC.

The chain carries TRBV27 and TRBJ2-1; 9 bases match TRBD2. Germline V lookup: CDR1 MNHEY, CDR2 SMNVEV (reference sequence). The CDR3 extends over 15 amino acids. V shed 6 bases and J 5 bases; nucleotides not matched to a gene: 8. Written as DNA, the CDR3 is TGTGCCAGCAGGCCAGCGGGAGGCCCAAACAATGAGCAGTTCTTC. Translated, it gives CASRPAGGPNNEQFF.

The V and J genes are TRBV30 and TRBJ1-4, with D perhaps matching TRBD1 (5 bases). V was trimmed by 3 bases and J by 7 bases, leaving 15 bases between them. Germline lookup yields CDR1 GTSNPN and CDR2 SVGIG (reference sequence). This CDR3 comprises 14 residues. CDR3 coding DNA: TGTGCCTGGAGCTTAAGCGGGGGAAGTGAAAAACTGTTTTTT. It translates to CAWSLSGGSEKLFF.